This T cell receptor (beta chain) was captured in a study of blood T cell repertoires in COVID-19. Trimming took 8 bases from V and 0 from J, leaving 12 bases between them. This CDR3 has 14 amino acids. In germline, CDR1 is SGHAT, CDR2 FQNNGV. Method: immunoSEQ multiplex PCR; TCRdb's copy keeps in-frame clones and lacks some. The repertoire has 25,000 to 30,000 clones, around nine tenths of them found once; the top ten carry roughly 17%. The sequencing sample was made of peripheral blood. This clonotype originated in a human donor in a cohort sampled during active COVID-19. This rearrangement joins TRBV11-2 to TRBJ2-3, with a weak D call TRBD2 (6 bases). In DNA, the CDR3 is TGTGCCAGCGGTCCAAGCGGGAGCACAGATACGCAGTATTTT. Its protein is CASGPSGSTDTQYF. The whole variable domain, remainder taken from reference TRBV11-2 and TRBJ2-3, is EAGVAQSPRYKIIEKRQSVAFWCNPISGHATLYWYQQILGQGPKLLIQFQNNGVVDDSQLPKDRFSAERLKGVDSTLKIQPAKLEDSAVYLCASGPSGSTDTQYFGPGTRLTVL.